This T cell receptor beta chain was identified in a study of blood T cell repertoires in COVID-19. In the original workflow: Estimation of nucleated cell counts relied on the amplification of reference gene primers. Sequenced by immunoSEQ multiplex PCR; TCRdb stores in-frame clones only, minus some. The DNA gave D and trimming, while V, J and clone size come from that table. The data contain approximately 140,000 clones, roughly 90% of them seen just once; the ten biggest clones take up 0.95% to 1.5%. V lost 6 bases to trimming and J lost 3 bases; unmatched junction nucleotides: 12. This CDR3 region has 16 residues. Germline V CDR1 and CDR2: MNHEY, SMNVEV (reference sequence). In terms of age and location, participants ranged from roughly 18 to 100 years and lived in approximately 26 US areas. Which cohort a participant joined came from the clinical history participants gave.

This TCR was sampled from a woman under 40 with acute COVID-19. The chain employs TRBV27 and TRBJ2-7; 9 bases agree with TRBD2. Sequencing input: PBMCs or T cells enriched from blood (not recorded which). This CDR3 is CASSLKGLAGVYEQYF. Here the CDR3 DNA reads TGTGCCAGCAGCCTTAAGGGGTTAGCGGGAGTCTACGAGCAGTACTTC.